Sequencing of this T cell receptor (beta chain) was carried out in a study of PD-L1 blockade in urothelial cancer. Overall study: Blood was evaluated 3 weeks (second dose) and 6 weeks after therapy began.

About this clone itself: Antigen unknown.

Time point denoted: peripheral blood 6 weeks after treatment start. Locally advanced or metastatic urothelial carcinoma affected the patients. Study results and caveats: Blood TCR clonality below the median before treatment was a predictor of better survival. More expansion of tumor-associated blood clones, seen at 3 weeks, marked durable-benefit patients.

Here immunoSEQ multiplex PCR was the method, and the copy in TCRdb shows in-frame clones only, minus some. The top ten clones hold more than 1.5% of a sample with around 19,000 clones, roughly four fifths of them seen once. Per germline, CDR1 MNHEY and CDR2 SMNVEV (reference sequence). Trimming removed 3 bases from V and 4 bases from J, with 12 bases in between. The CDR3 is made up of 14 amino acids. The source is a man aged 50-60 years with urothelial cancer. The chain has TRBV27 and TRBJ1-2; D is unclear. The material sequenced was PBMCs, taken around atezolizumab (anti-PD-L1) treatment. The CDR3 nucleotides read TGTGCCAGCAGTTTCAGAGGCGGCCTCTATGGCTACACCTTC. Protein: CASSFRGGLYGYTF.